This T cell receptor (beta chain) was captured in a study of spatial heterogeneity in lung cancer. This clonotype was detected ten times or more. The time point denotes: blood at routine non-recurrence follow-up after resection. Sequencing was performed on whole RNA extracted from tumor and nontumor lung tissue, or from frozen PBMC, and the material was left unsorted. TCRdb re-derived calls from the 5' RACE reads in MiXCR, one entry per CDR3 protein. The sample holds over 35,000 distinct CDR3 sequences, roughly a tenth seen once. The source of this sequence is a female donor with early-stage non-small cell lung cancer. Source: PBMCs, taken at follow-up.

The CDR3 loop reads CASSLGGTGHNEQFF. CDR3 nucleotide sequence: TGTGCCAGCAGCTTAGGAGGGACTGGCCACAATGAGCAGTTCTTC. This chain links TRBV7-9 with TRBJ2-1; D might be TRBD2 (6 bases). Germline values: CDR1 SEHNR, CDR2 FQNEAQ (reference sequence). Trimming shortened V by 1 base and J by 5 bases, and 12 bases separated the two germline ends. The CDR3 is 15 amino acids.